This entry features one T cell receptor (beta chain) sequence. Its antigen is undetermined. This sample is drawn from a study of OX40 agonist ivuxolimab in advanced cancers. Study at large: Dose-escalation cases comprised hepatocellular carcinoma, melanoma, renal cell or head and neck cancer. Under the entry rules, prior anti-PD-1, anti-PD-L1 or anti-CTLA-4 therapy was allowed, and approximately 40% had some. General study points: Averaging showed that CD8+ T cells had more expanded clones than CD4+ did. CD4+ and CD8+ blood T cells expanded clonally by week 6 at 0.1 to 3.0 mg/kg.

The CDR3 is 14 residues long. The V segment lost 4 bases and the J segment 4 bases; nucleotides outside the gene matches: 2. Germline CDR1 reads MNHEY; CDR2 reads SVGAGI. Measured with immunoSEQ multiplex PCR; TCRdb has only the in-frame clones, and not every one. The repertoire holds 80,000 to 100,000 clones, with 85% to 95% as singletons. V is TRBV6-5 and J is TRBJ2-2, with 8 positions matching TRBD2. The sequence was collected from an adult with an advanced solid tumor such as melanoma, head and neck, liver or kidney cancer. The sequencing here drew on CD4+ or CD8+ T cells sorted from blood, taken in a trial of the OX40 agonist ivuxolimab. This CDR3 reads CASSFGTSTGELFF. The CDR3 nucleotides are TGTGCCAGCAGTTTCGGGACTAGCACCGGGGAGCTGTTTTTT.